These 32 T cell receptor beta chains were all obtained from the same sample, sequenced in a study of shared clonotypes between healthy human individuals. TCRdb keeps only in-frame clones here, not all; method: immunoSEQ multiplex PCR. The data hold some 2,000,000 clones, with under 97% observed a single time. The sequencing input was naive CD4+ T cells sorted from blood. The subset is: CD45RA+ positively selected. The receptors shown here come from a man younger than 35 in good health.

In DNA form, the CDR3 reads TGTGCCTGGAGTGCCTCTTTACTTAGCACAGATACGCAGTATTTT. This translates into CAWSASLLSTDTQYF. The genes are TRBV30 and TRBJ2-3; D is undetermined. Per germline, CDR1 GTSNPN and CDR2 SVGIG (reference sequence). This CDR3 spans 15 amino acids. Trimming removed 1 base from V and 0 bases from J, with 11 bases in between.

V usage is TRBV11-2 and J usage is TRBJ2-3, with 7 bases that match TRBD2. CDR1 SGHAT and CDR2 FQNNGV come from the germline V gene. V trimming: 7 bases; J trimming: 2 bases; junction bases outside the gene matches: 9. The CDR3 is 15 amino acids. The CDR3 DNA is TGTGCCAGCACTACCTCTAGCGGCCCCACAGATACGCAGTATTTT. Translation gives CASTTSSGPTDTQYF.

This clone was seen only once. The V gene is TRBV19, the J gene TRBJ1-5, with TRBD1 as a possible D gene (6 bases). Trimming removed 5 bases from V and 2 bases from J, with 13 bases in between. Germline lookup yields CDR1 LNHDA and CDR2 SQIVND (reference sequence). The CDR3 consists of 15 residues. The CDR3: CASSEQGLGNQPQHF. CDR3 in DNA: TGTGCCAGTAGTGAACAGGGTTTAGGCAATCAGCCCCAGCATTTT.

This clone was seen only once. The sample contains more than one DNA sequence encoding this CDR3. The chain is built from TRBV30 and TRBJ1-5; the D is unclear. Germline CDR1 is GTSNPN and CDR2 is SVGIG (reference sequence). CDR3 length: 13 amino acids. V lost 1 base, J lost 4 bases, and 8 bases lay in between. The CDR3 region is CAWSDGPNQPQHF. Here the CDR3 DNA reads TGTGCCTGGAGTGATGGGCCTAATCAGCCCCAGCATTTT.

The V and J genes are TRBV7-2 and TRBJ2-5; 7 positions agree with TRBD2. This CDR3 comprises 13 residues. Losses at the gene ends were 4 bases for V and 5 bases for J; bases not matched to a gene: 4. CDR1 and CDR2 (germline): SGHTA, FQGNSA. As DNA, the CDR3 is TGTGCCAGCAGCTCGACTAGCCTGGAGACCCAGTACTTC. It is translated as CASSSTSLETQYF.

This clone has only a few counts. The V gene is TRBV10-3, the J gene TRBJ1-1; D remains unclear. CDR3 length: 11 residues. Germline CDR1 and CDR2: ENHRY and SYGVKD. V gave up 4 bases and J gave up 6 bases, with 6 bases separating them. The CDR3 DNA follows: TGTGCCATCAGTGCAGGTCCTGAAGCTTTCTTT. It is translated as CAISAGPEAFF.

This sequence joins TRBV4-1 and TRBJ1-5; no definite D call. Trimming removed 1 base from V and 6 bases from J, with 10 bases in between. The CDR3 is made up of 14 amino acids. Germline loops: CDR1 MGHRA, CDR2 YSYEKL. The CDR3, as DNA: TGCGCCAGCAGCCAAGGGTTAGGGCTTCAGCCCCAGCATTTT. Amino acid sequence: CASSQGLGLQPQHF.

The chain combines TRBV2 with TRBJ2-2; D possibly corresponds to TRBD2 (6 bases). Deletions cut 5 bases from V and 0 bases from J, with 7 bases between. This CDR3 region has 14 residues. From germline, CDR1 is SNHLY and CDR2 FYNNEI. The CDR3 protein is CASSRDSNTGELFF. For the CDR3, the DNA is TGTGCCAGCAGTCGGGACTCGAACACCGGGGAGCTGTTTTTT.

The chain employs TRBV7-3 and TRBJ2-5, with TRBD1 matching 9 bases. Germline trimming cut 5 bases from V and 6 bases from J; bases unmatched to any gene: 10. Per germline, CDR1 SGHTA and CDR2 FQGTGA. This CDR3 is built from 15 residues. DNA of the CDR3: TGTGCCAGCAGCCCAGAGGGGGGACAGGGCCAGACCCAGTACTTC. Protein: CASSPEGGQGQTQYF.

The chain joins TRBV10-3 to TRBJ1-1, with TRBD1 matching 9 bases. Germline V CDR1 and CDR2: ENHRY, SYGVKD. The CDR3 contains 14 residues. Trimming cost V 7 bases and J 5 bases; bases outside gene matches: 8. In nucleotides, the CDR3 is TGTGCCATCACCAGGGACAGGGAGGGTACTGAAGCTTTCTTT. Its translation is CAITRDREGTEAFF.

The chain is built from TRBV2 and TRBJ1-2; tentatively, D is TRBD1 (5 bases). Germline values: CDR1 SNHLY, CDR2 FYNNEI. The CDR3 sequence is 14 residues long. Between the trimmed V and J ends, which lost 7 bases and 2 bases, there was a span of 14 bases. CDR3 in amino acids: CASTRQRTNYGYTF. The CDR3 nucleotides read TGTGCCAGCACCAGACAGAGGACGAACTATGGCTACACCTTC.

The chain links TRBV5-5 to TRBJ2-2, with D perhaps matching TRBD1 (6 bases). V lost 4 bases, J lost 1 base, and 14 bases lay in between. Germline values: CDR1 SGHKS, CDR2 YYEKEE (reference sequence). The CDR3 totals 16 residues. The CDR3 sequence: CASSLNRAQNTGELFF. The CDR3 DNA sequence: TGTGCCAGCAGCCTAAACAGGGCCCAGAACACCGGGGAGCTGTTTTTT.

The rearrangement uses TRBV6-6 and TRBJ2-7; 10 nucleotides match TRBD2. CDR1 and CDR2 from the germline V gene are MNHNY and SVGAGI (reference sequence). The length of the CDR3 is 14 residues. Trimming at V came to 8 bases and at J to 2 bases, leaving 6 bases not matched to a gene. The CDR3 nucleotides read TGTGCCAGCGGGAGGACTAGCGGAACCTACGAGCAGTACTTC. It specifies CASGRTSGTYEQYF.

V is TRBV6-1 and J is TRBJ1-5, with 8 positions matching TRBD1. The CDR3 consists of 16 residues. Germline CDR1 and CDR2: MNHNS and SASEGT. V shed 0 bases, J shed 8 bases, and the junction held 9 bases outside the gene matches. The CDR3 DNA is TGTGCCAGCAGTGAAGCAGGGCAGGGGGCGGGGAAGCCCCAGCATTTT. It specifies CASSEAGQGAGKPQHF.

This chain links TRBV5-1 with TRBJ2-5, with TRBD2 matching over 10 bases. The ends lost 3 bases at V and 9 bases at J; junction bases unmatched: 14. Germline V gene data show CDR1 as SGHRS and CDR2 as YFSETQ. CDR3 length equals 16 residues. This CDR3 is CASSSTLAGGPMAQYF. The CDR3 DNA reads TGCGCCAGCAGCTCTACCTTAGCGGGAGGTCCCATGGCCCAGTACTTC. Variable domain in full (rest from reference TRBV5-1 and TRBJ2-5): KAGVTQTPRYLIKTRGQQVTLSCSPISGHRSVSWYQQTPGQGLQFLFEYFSETQRNKGNFPGRFSGRQFSNSRSEMNVSTLELGDSALYLCASSSTLAGGPMAQYFGPGTRLLVL.

In this sample, this clone turned up once. V usage is TRBV5-1 and J usage is TRBJ1-4; 10 bases agree with TRBD1. J was trimmed by 4 bases and V by 4 bases; bases with no gene match: 4. CDR3 size: 15 residues. Germline loops: CDR1 SGHRS, CDR2 YFSETQ. The CDR3 DNA reads TGCGCCAGCAGCGCAAGGACAGGGGGTAATGAAAAACTGTTTTTT. It encodes CASSARTGGNEKLFF.

The chain has TRBV6-5 and TRBJ1-1; 7 bases are shared with TRBD1. Germline CDR1 is MNHEY and CDR2 is SVGAGI. The length of the CDR3 is 15 residues. V was pared by 2 bases and J by 0 bases, with 3 bases of the junction left unmatched. CDR3 sequence reads: CASSYGTDVNTEAFF. CDR3 sequence (DNA): TGTGCCAGCAGTTACGGGACAGATGTGAACACTGAAGCTTTCTTT.

This sequence joins TRBV19 and TRBJ2-3, with 10 nucleotides matching TRBD2. Per germline, CDR1 LNHDA and CDR2 SQIVND (reference sequence). This CDR3 comprises 17 residues. With 5 bases clipped from V and 1 base from J, the junction kept 9 bases outside the gene matches. The CDR3 spells CASSLRSSGGRTDTQYF. For the CDR3, the DNA is TGTGCCAGTAGTTTACGATCTAGCGGGGGCCGCACAGATACGCAGTATTTT.

This sequence joins TRBV12-5 and TRBJ2-7, with D perhaps being TRBD1 or TRBD2 (5 bases each). Trimming pared 1 base from V and 3 bases from J, leaving 16 bases between. The germline V gene encodes CDR1 LGHNT and CDR2 FRNRAP. CDR3 size: 16 residues. In DNA, the CDR3 is TGTGCTAGTGGTTTGGACTCTTTAAGGGACGTCTACGAGCAGTACTTC. Its protein is CASGLDSLRDVYEQYF.

The CDR3 nucleotides read TGTGCCAGCGAGCAGGGGTCCTACGAGCAGTACTTC. It specifies CASEQGSYEQYF. The V call is TRBV2, the J call TRBJ2-7, with TRBD1 as a possible D gene (6 bases). The CDR3 runs to 12 residues. Trimming took off 8 bases at V and 1 base at J, with 9 bases between the two ends. Per the germline V gene, CDR1 is SNHLY and CDR2 is FYNNEI.

The chain recombines TRBV10-3 with TRBJ1-2; possibly TRBD1 for D (5 bases). V was pared by 2 bases and J by 7 bases, with 11 bases between. The CDR3 is 13 residues long. Germline CDR1 reads ENHRY; CDR2 reads SYGVKD. The CDR3 bases are TGTGCCATCAGTGAGGACAGTTCTAGTGGCTACACCTTC. Translation: CAISEDSSSGYTF.

This sequence joins TRBV9 and TRBJ2-5; the match to TRBD1 covers 8 bases. CDR3 length equals 15 residues. V lost 0 bases to trimming and J lost 5 bases; unmatched junction nucleotides: 6. Germline V gene lookup returns CDR1 SGDLS and CDR2 YYNGEE. The CDR3 nucleotides are TGTGCCAGCAGCGTAGGGCCCAGGGGGCGTGAGACCCAGTACTTC. Translated, it gives CASSVGPRGRETQYF.

This chain connects TRBV29-1 to TRBJ1-2, with D maybe TRBD1 (6 bases). Germline CDR1 reads SQVTM; CDR2 reads ANQGSEA. The V gene lost 7 bases and the J gene lost 8 bases, with 14 bases spanning the gap. The CDR3 totals 11 residues. The CDR3 DNA is TGCAGCGCACGGACAGAATCGGGCTACACCTTC. As protein: CSARTESGYTF.

With respect to this clone: Within the sample, other DNA sequences also encode this same CDR3. The chain is built from TRBV28 and TRBJ1-1; 9 nucleotides align to TRBD1. J gave up 4 bases and V 6 bases, and 3 bases lay outside the gene matches. Germline-derived CDR1 and CDR2 are MDHEN and SYDVKM. CDR3 size: 13 residues. CDR3 protein: CASRLTGGTEAFF. The CDR3 nucleotides read TGTGCCAGCAGGCTGACAGGGGGCACTGAAGCTTTCTTT.

The chain is built from TRBV18 and TRBJ1-5; D is perhaps TRBD1 (5 bases). The CDR3 is 15 amino acids. Germline CDR1 is KGHSH and CDR2 is LQKENI. V was cut by 3 bases and J by 6 bases, with 15 bases left in between. The CDR3 here is CASSPSMGGVQPQHF. CDR3 nucleotides: TGTGCCAGCTCACCCAGTATGGGGGGTGTTCAGCCCCAGCATTTT.

V usage is TRBV5-1 and J usage is TRBJ1-2, with D maybe TRBD1 (5 bases). This CDR3 has 15 residues. CDR1 SGHRS and CDR2 YFSETQ come from the germline V gene. Trimming pared 0 bases from V and 5 bases from J, leaving 14 bases between. CDR3 residues: CASSLGGTSPYGYTF. The DNA of the CDR3 is TGCGCCAGCAGCTTGGGGGGCACATCACCATATGGCTACACCTTC.

V gene TRBV29-1 combines with J gene TRBJ2-7; D call uncertain. Germline V CDR1 and CDR2: SQVTM, ANQGSEA. The CDR3 length is 11 residues. With 4 bases removed from V and 6 bases from J, the gap between germline ends came to 10 bases. The CDR3 region is CSVAFIGEQYF. CDR3 coding DNA: TGCAGCGTTGCCTTCATCGGCGAGCAGTACTTC.

J is TRBJ2-3 and V is TRBV7-8; 7 bases agree with TRBD1. After removal of 5 bases from V and 2 bases from J, the junction contained 10 bases not matched to a gene. The CDR3 length is 16 residues. Germline lookup yields CDR1 SGHVS and CDR2 FQNEAQ. The CDR3 region has the DNA TGTGCCAGCAGCCCGGACAGGTCACTGCCCACAGATACGCAGTATTTT. Its protein is CASSPDRSLPTDTQYF.

The V call is TRBV6-1, the J call TRBJ2-2, with D possibly called TRBD1 or TRBD2 (6 bases each). Per the germline V gene, CDR1 is MNHNS and CDR2 is SASEGT. CDR3 length: 16 amino acids. Trimming pared 2 bases from V and 3 bases from J, leaving 13 bases between. For the CDR3, the DNA is TGTGCCAGCAGTGAATGGCGGGACACTTACACCGGGGAGCTGTTTTTT. Its translation: CASSEWRDTYTGELFF.

The count of this clone is one. The chain combines TRBV6-5 with TRBJ2-3; D is unclear. Germline lookup yields CDR1 MNHEY and CDR2 SVGAGI. The CDR3 runs to 13 residues. V shed 6 bases and J shed 8 bases, with 15 bases lying between them. CDR3 protein: CASSGGVGGTQYF. The CDR3 DNA is TGTGCCAGCAGCGGCGGCGTGGGCGGTACGCAGTATTTT.

The table lists this clone with a count of one. This chain links TRBV6-5 with TRBJ2-2; a possible D gene is TRBD2 (5 bases). Trimming removed 6 bases at V and 0 bases at J, with 11 bases between. From germline, CDR1 is MNHEY and CDR2 SVGAGI. There are 15 residues in the CDR3. The CDR3 here is CASRSLTTNTGELFF. CDR3 coding DNA: TGTGCCAGCAGATCCCTGACTACGAACACCGGGGAGCTGTTTTTT.

The V call is TRBV2, the J call TRBJ1-3; 7 nucleotides agree with TRBD1. Germline trimming cut 5 bases from V and 0 bases from J; bases unmatched to any gene: 10. Germline-derived CDR1 and CDR2 are SNHLY and FYNNEI. This CDR3 is built from 17 residues. The CDR3 loop reads CASSRQRDSSSGNTIYF. As DNA, the CDR3 is TGTGCCAGCAGTCGCCAGCGGGACAGCAGCTCTGGAAACACCATATATTTT.